The present T cell receptor (beta chain) was sequenced within a study of T cell responses to AZD1222 COVID-19 vaccine. Here immunoSEQ multiplex PCR was the method, and the copy in TCRdb shows in-frame clones only, minus some. This sample carries more than 55,000 clones, 89% of them seen once, and the ten largest clones take 6.1%. Unmatched junction bases numbered 3, after V lost 0 bases and J lost 5 bases. This CDR3 comprises 14 residues. Per germline, CDR1 SGHRS and CDR2 YFSETQ. The starting material was peripheral blood, obtained 28 days after the second AZD1222 dose. This sequence originates from an adult who received the AZD1222 COVID-19 vaccine. J is TRBJ2-7 and V is TRBV5-1; 9 nucleotides align to TRBD2. CDR3 nucleotides: TGCGCCAGCAGCTTGGCGCGGGAGGGAAACGAGCAGTACTTC. It specifies CASSLAREGNEQYF.